Reported below is one T cell receptor (beta chain). Its antigen is not yet known. The sample holds no much larger clone one base away, and base qualities are not on file. This entry belongs to a study of cytomegalovirus exposure and HLA in healthy donors (dated by TCRdb to 2016 to 2017). As for the study more broadly: An earlier analysis of more than 550 of the donors reported approximately 260 Gb of sequence data and around 100 million unique TCR beta sequences obtained from 180 million or so T cells. Among almost 400 genotyped donors of the cohort, an average of 235,054 unique TCR beta nucleotide sequences were sequenced per donor, roughly 18% of them non-productive. HLA typing covered class I and class II loci at four-digit resolution. The study profiled the T cell repertoires of under 700 subjects by immunosequencing and related them to cytomegalovirus serostatus. Donor age, sex, ethnicity and CMV serostatus were compiled together with the repertoire data. Rather than using new phenotypic data, the later analysis identified candidate immune exposures from TCR beta sequences and from how often those sequences occurred across donors. Every repertoire in the discovery cohort had been generated on one and the same sequencing platform. To study patterns of TCR occurrence, a later analysis re-analyzed previously published TCR beta repertoires from more than 550 donors and added high-resolution HLA genotyping. The number of typed donors differed by locus: 629-630 for A, B, C, DRB1 and DQB1; about 520 for DQA1; 600 to 610 for DPA1; and around 470 for DPB1. A later genetic analysis took genome-wide SNP genotypes for about three fifths of the 666 donors and used that subset as a discovery cohort. Of the 350 to 450 genotyped donors, approximately 81% were placed in the genetic ancestry cluster associated with self-reported Caucasian donors. The study was designed to test whether signatures of past pathogen exposure could be identified by cataloging public T cell receptors. To predict cytomegalovirus infection status, the study combined high-throughput TCR immunosequencing, statistical association of individual TCRs with disease status, and machine learning. A separate validation cohort of about 110 different subjects was used in addition to the 666-subject first cohort. Approximately 300 gigabases of sequencing data and tens of millions of unique TCR sequences were included in an early release covering around 600 HLA-typed donors. An earlier analysis of around 580 of the donors used high-throughput TCR beta sequencing to judge whether each TCR beta V gene segment behaved as functional or pseudogenic. Roughly five DR-DQ haplotypes were handled as single units for association and clustering, since linkage in the cohort was strong. Broad study findings and their caveats: This cohort had only TCR beta chains sequenced, and the lack of alpha or paired-chain data limited which features could be detected. The authors suggested that the approach could potentially be extended to other disease states and immunological phenotypes. In a later analysis, 15,000 to 20,000 TCR beta sequences were associated with specific HLA alleles at a false discovery rate of 0.05. Strong co-occurrence of HLA alleles, especially DR and DQ, made assigning TCR associations to individual alleles difficult. The study gave a list of 150 to 200 TCR beta chains associated with cytomegalovirus. Linkage disequilibrium might explain the correlated functional status among segregating V segments, but an unknown experimental factor could not be ruled out. In a later analysis, TCR association rates were found to vary across HLA loci, with the most associated TCRs seen for DRB1 alleles and the fewest for HLA-C alleles. A later analysis found that HLA-associated TCR beta chains were more clonally expanded and had lower generation probabilities than equally common non-associated chains. Compared with the approximately 670-donor mean, donors in an Asian-associated ancestry cluster had fewer N-insertions in productive TCRs, according to a later genetic analysis. The earlier analysis of 587 of the donors excluded about 16 rarely observed V segments, including chromosome 9 orphons, because counts were too low. Roughly uniform sequencing depth across donors was assumed in presence/absence analyses, although this assumption may not hold. A later analysis reported that several top co-occurrence clusters appeared linked to parvovirus B19, influenza, CMV and Epstein-Barr virus. While some public TCRs were present in many individuals, most TCR sequences turned up only very rarely across donors. HLA typing was unavailable for some donors at each locus, so association tests used only the typed subset. A few of the identified cytomegalovirus-associated TCR beta chains were confirmed in vitro to be specific for cytomegalovirus antigens. V-gene and J-gene trimming of TCR beta chains was associated with a missense DCLRE1C variant in a later genetic analysis, and the association was replicated in an independent cohort. A cluster of highly shared sequence variants was judged likely to represent a technical artifact of the sequencing pipeline. Immune exposure information for the cohort was limited to CMV serostatus. A further reported finding was that TCR beta sequences accurately predicted the HLA-A and HLA-B alleles for most subjects in the first cohort. In an earlier analysis of some 540 of the donors, most TCR beta V segments appeared in productive rearrangements about 90% or about 30% of the time, broadly matching IMGT annotations. Some IMGT-functional V segments, including TRBV6-2 and TRBV6-3, could not be told apart with the 87-base-pair reads, so those segments were excluded. A later analysis found that most CMV-associated TCR beta chains appeared HLA-restricted, with HLA associations seemingly driven largely by CMV exposure. Cytomegalovirus status was reported to be diagnosed by the classifier with high specificity and sensitivity in both the original and validation cohorts.

V ends up 9 bases short and J 0 bases short, with an unmatched junction base count of 9. The germline V gene provides CDR1 MNHEY and CDR2 SVGAGI. From the cysteine through the phenylalanine, the CDR3 covers 15 amino acids. The read is trimmed to its CDR3 DNA, 45 bases read in frame from base 1. The library came from the immunoSEQ multiplex PCR assay. A mixture of 60 forward primers for TCR Vbeta segments and 13 reverse primers for TCR Jbeta segments was used in the multiplex PCR. A multiplex PCR assay on genomic DNA amplified the CDR3 region of rearranged TCR beta genes. Amplified TCR beta libraries were sequenced as 87-base-pair reads on the Illumina HiSeq System. Regarding the original processing steps: A later analysis tallied roughly 80 million unique TCR beta chains across the 666 repertoires, and roughly 11 million of those chains were shared by two or more donors. Raw reads were error-corrected and collapsed into unique sequences by a nearest-neighbor algorithm in which closely related sequences were merged to remove PCR and sequencing errors. Alignment of CDR3 sequences to IMGT reference sequences was used to assign V, D and J gene segments. Each retained sequence needed at least a six-nucleotide match to both a V gene segment and a J gene segment. A rearrangement counted as productive if the CDR3 had no stop codons and remained in frame with V and J, and every other rearrangement counted as non-productive. Following IMGT convention, CDR3 was defined as the stretch from the second conserved V-encoded cysteine up to the conserved J-encoded phenylalanine. The earlier analysis of some 550 of the donors excluded any sequence lacking an unambiguous match to a single V gene segment. An earlier analysis of several hundred of the donors called V segments functional above 56.7% productive rearrangements and segregating when the between-donor standard deviation exceeded 5%. A statistical classification framework was built to diagnose cytomegalovirus status from the catalog of TCR beta chain sequences. In a later analysis, V and J genes were assigned by comparing TCR nucleotide sequences against IMGT/GENE-DB human TR gene sequences. A later analysis assigned CDR3 sequences and most-parsimonious VDJ recombination scenarios with the TCRdist pipeline. A later analysis defined each TCR beta chain by its CDR3 amino acid sequence plus V-gene family, and excluded reads lacking a unique V-gene family. In a later analysis, a few hundred highly shared, low-generation-probability nucleotide sequences were removed to address suspected cross-contamination and a sequencing artifact. A later analysis calculated a clonal expansion index for each public chain from normalized within-repertoire ranks of inferred template counts. In a later analysis, generation probabilities were computed using a VDJ recombination model fitted to out-of-frame rearrangements, and the results were checked against IGoR. In a later analysis, TCR-TCR, TCR-HLA and TCR-CMV co-occurrence was scored with hypergeometric tests, and a repertoire-size bias correction was applied to TCR pairs. A later analysis estimated false discovery rates by permuting HLA or CMV assignments 20 times. In a later analysis, co-occurring TCRs were grouped using DBSCAN, with TCRdist sequence similarity added in when clustering inside HLA-allele-positive subsets. Repertoires with fewer than 30,000 or more than 120,000 public chains, plus five repertoires with anomalous nucleotide sharing, were excluded from co-occurrence clustering. TCRdb mirrors the immuneACCESS table, restricted to in-frame sequences. Some clones are absent from its copies; in checked studies, under half trace to an unresolved V gene, and the reason for the others is unknown. V, J and clone size derive from that table, while D and trimming were established from the DNA sequence. The sample profile shows under 200,000 clones; over 70% of them were found once. The ten most abundant clones make up 1% to 1.5% of the sample.

In total, more than 500 healthy bone marrow donors made up the cohort. At the time of sampling, every cohort member was nominally healthy, though immune exposures that went unrecorded were likely present. The donor was CMV seropositive and belonged to the group of about 290 seropositive cohort members. A peripheral blood sample was provided by each donor, and peripheral blood mononuclear cells were used for TCR beta sequencing. Genomic DNA extraction from the blood cell samples was performed with the Qiagen DNeasy Blood Extraction Kit. Sequences were obtained from PBMCs. The chain employs TRBV6-5 and TRBJ2-3, with 7 bases in between that match TRBD1. The receptor was isolated from a man in his fifties or sixties in good health and CMV-seropositive. The DNA reads as follows: TGTGCCAGTCGGTATAACAGGGGTAGCACAGATACGCAGTATTTT. The encoded protein is CASRYNRGSTDTQYF.